These T cell receptor beta chains were read from a single sample in a study of OX40 agonist ivuxolimab in advanced cancers. TCRdb's copy holds only in-frame clones and misses some; the assay was immunoSEQ multiplex PCR. The table shows roughly 15,000 clones, with roughly 78% occurring only once. The material was CD4+ or CD8+ T cells sorted from blood, obtained in a trial of the OX40 agonist ivuxolimab. The receptors shown here come from an adult with an advanced solid tumor such as melanoma, head and neck, liver or kidney cancer. Both conserved end residues are part of each CDR3. A D gene is named only where the DNA matches it firmly. Clone size appears in some rows only: once, few, many, or a class for an expanded clone.

d_gene,v_gene,j_gene,abundance,CDR3nt,CDR3aa
-,TRBV19,TRBJ2-7,-,TGTGCCAGTAGTATAGGGCCAGGGTTCGAGCAGTACTTC,CASSIGPGFEQYF
-,TRBV6-1,TRBJ2-3,-,TGTGCCAGCAGTGAAGAGGTTCCAAGGAATAGGGGGAGGGATACGCAGTATTTT,CASSEEVPRNRGRDTQYF
TRBD1,TRBV28,TRBJ2-5,-,TGTGCCAGCAGAGGGGACAGGGGGCCACAAGAGACCCAGTACTTC,CASRGDRGPQETQYF
-,TRBV11-2,TRBJ2-3,-,TGTGCCAGCAGCTTTTGGACAGCACATAGCACAGATACGCAGTATTTT,CASSFWTAHSTDTQYF
TRBD2,TRBV9,TRBJ2-5,-,TGTGCCAGCAGCGTATTCAGCGGGAGGGGTGAGACCCAGTACTTC,CASSVFSGRGETQYF
-,TRBV7-9,TRBJ2-2,-,TGTGCCAGCAGCCCTAGAGCAGCCAACACCGGGGAGCTGTTTTTT,CASSPRAANTGELFF
-,TRBV25-1,TRBJ2-1,-,TGTGCCAGCAGTGAATTCCGAACAGCATACAATGAGCAGTTCTTC,CASSEFRTAYNEQFF
-,TRBV9,TRBJ2-1,-,TGTGCCAGCAGCTCAAGCATAACGGGTGAGCAGTTCTTC,CASSSSITGEQFF
-,TRBV7-9,TRBJ1-1,-,TGTGCCAGCAGCTTAGGGTCCGGGGGGCCGAACACTGAAGCTTTCTTT,CASSLGSGGPNTEAFF
-,TRBV5-4,TRBJ2-7,-,TGTGCCAGCAGCCAAGCACAAGAGCAGTACTTC,CASSQAQEQYF
-,TRBV11-2,TRBJ1-1,-,TGTGCCAGCAGCTTATGGAGGGCCCGTACTTTCTTT,CASSLWRARTFF
-,TRBV9,TRBJ2-7,-,TGTGCCAGCAGCGTGGGGGTGGGGCAGGGCTACGAGCAGTACTTC,CASSVGVGQGYEQYF
TRBD1,TRBV6-5,TRBJ1-2,-,TGTGCCAGCAGTTACTCGACAGGGGGAGTCCACACCTTC,CASSYSTGGVHTF
TRBD2,TRBV7-9,TRBJ2-5,-,TGTGCCAGCAGCTTAGAGCTAGCGGGGGGAGAGACCCAGTACTTC,CASSLELAGGETQYF
TRBD1,TRBV6-5,TRBJ1-5,few,TGTGCCAGCAGTTCGGGACGGACAGGGGACAATCAGCCCCAGCATTTT,CASSSGRTGDNQPQHF
TRBD1,TRBV11-2,TRBJ2-7,-,TGTGCCAGCAGCTTAGCGAGGGGACAGCGCACTACGAAGCAGTACTTC,CASSLARGQRTTKQYF
TRBD1,TRBV5-6,TRBJ1-2,-,TGTGCCAGCAGCTTGGGCGGTTACAGGGGTGGCTACACCTTC,CASSLGGYRGGYTF
-,TRBV27,TRBJ2-2,few,TGTGCCAGCAGTCTAGAGGAGACTCCGGTGACCGGGGAGCTGTTTTTT,CASSLEETPVTGELFF
TRBD2,TRBV19,TRBJ2-3,-,TGTGCCAGTAGTATAGCACTAGCGGGAGACACGCAGTATTTT,CASSIALAGDTQYF
-,TRBV6-5,TRBJ2-1,few,TGTGCCAGCAGTCCAGGGAGCTCCTACAATGAGCAGTTCTTC,CASSPGSSYNEQFF
-,TRBV7-6,TRBJ2-2,-,TGTGCCAGCAGCTTAAGGGTAGCCGGGAGCGGGGAGCTGTTTTTT,CASSLRVAGSGELFF
-,TRBV2,TRBJ1-5,-,TGTGCCAGCAGTGTGGGTATAGTCTGGTATCAGCCCCAGCATTTT,CASSVGIVWYQPQHF
-,TRBV5-6,TRBJ2-2,-,TGTGCCAGTACTATGAATAGCAGGACACCGAACACCGGGGAGCTGTTTTTT,CASTMNSRTPNTGELFF
-,TRBV7-2,TRBJ1-1,once,TGTGCCAGCAGCCCCTTCGCCAGACTGAACACTGAAGCTTTCTTT,CASSPFARLNTEAFF
-,TRBV15,TRBJ1-1,-,TGTGCCACCAGCAGGGTTACAGGTCCCCCCTGGGGCGCTGAAGCTTTCTTT,CATSRVTGPPWGAEAFF
-,TRBV29-1,TRBJ2-1,few,TGCAGCGTTGAAGGAGGCGGGCGCGCCTACAATGAGCAGTTCTTC,CSVEGGGRAYNEQFF
-,TRBV14,TRBJ1-1,few,TGTGCCAGCAGCCCATTTACAGGAAGGAACACTGAAGCTTTCTTT,CASSPFTGRNTEAFF
-,TRBV27,TRBJ2-7,-,TGTGCCAGCAGTTTGCGGACCAACTCCTACGAGCAGTACTTC,CASSLRTNSYEQYF
TRBD1,TRBV6-1,TRBJ2-5,-,TGTGCCAGCAGGGACCCGGACAGGCAAGAGACCCAGTACTTC,CASRDPDRQETQYF
TRBD2,TRBV7-6,TRBJ2-7,-,TGTGCCAGCAGCGCGACTAGCGGGGGCTACGAGCAGTACTTC,CASSATSGGYEQYF
-,TRBV15,TRBJ2-1,once,TGTGCCACCAGCAGAGATCCCCGACAGCAGTTCTTC,CATSRDPRQQFF
-,TRBV9,TRBJ2-2,-,TGTGCCAGCAGCGTATCCCCCGGGGAGCTGTTTTTT,CASSVSPGELFF
-,TRBV7-9,TRBJ1-1,-,TGTGCCAGCAGCTTAGGGCAGCTGAACACTGAAGCTTTCTTT,CASSLGQLNTEAFF
-,TRBV15,TRBJ2-2,few,TGTGCCACCAGGGATTGGGACACCGGGGAGCTGTTTTTT,CATRDWDTGELFF
-,TRBV27,TRBJ1-6,-,TGTGCCAGCAGTTTCGGGGGCGCTAATTCACCCCTCCACTTT,CASSFGGANSPLHF
TRBD2,TRBV5-1,TRBJ2-7,-,TGCGCCAGCAGCTCCTGGGGACTAGCGGGAGGGCTTGGTACCTACGAGCAGTACTTC,CASSSWGLAGGLGTYEQYF
-,TRBV29-1,TRBJ2-2,once,TGCAGCGTTGAACCCGGGACAACGAACACCGGGGAGCTGTTTTTT,CSVEPGTTNTGELFF
-,TRBV9,TRBJ2-7,-,TGTGCCAGCACCCCGGGGCAGGACCCTACCTACGAGCAGTACTTC,CASTPGQDPTYEQYF
TRBD2,TRBV6-6,TRBJ2-5,-,TGTGCCAGCAGTTATCAGGGACTATCGGGGGAGACCCAGTACTTC,CASSYQGLSGETQYF
-,TRBV27,TRBJ2-7,-,TGTGCCAGCAGTCCAGGGAGCTCCTACGAGCAGTACTTC,CASSPGSSYEQYF
TRBD2,TRBV30,TRBJ2-3,-,TGTGCCTGGAGTGTACGGACTAGCGGGAGAACAGATACGCAGTATTTT,CAWSVRTSGRTDTQYF
TRBD1,TRBV6-1,TRBJ1-6,-,TGTGCCAGCAGTGGCGGGACAGCAAGTTATAATTCACCCCTCCACTTT,CASSGGTASYNSPLHF
-,TRBV7-8,TRBJ1-2,-,TGTGCCAGCAGTCCACCCGGACAGCTCCATGGCTACACCTTC,CASSPPGQLHGYTF
-,TRBV11-2,TRBJ2-7,-,TGTGCCAGCAGGGGCTTCTCCGACAGCGCCTACGAGCAGTACTTC,CASRGFSDSAYEQYF
TRBD1,TRBV6-5,TRBJ2-7,-,TGTGCCAGCAGTTACTCCGGACAGGGGTACTCCTACGAGCAGTACTTC,CASSYSGQGYSYEQYF
-,TRBV7-9,TRBJ2-7,-,TGCGCCAGCAGCTTGGAAGCAGGGACCTACGAGCAGTACTTC,CASSLEAGTYEQYF
TRBD2,TRBV13,TRBJ2-4,-,TGTGCCAGCAGCTTAGGACTAGCGGGAACAAACATTCAGTACTTC,CASSLGLAGTNIQYF
-,TRBV9,TRBJ1-2,-,TGTGCCAGCAGTCCTGGGGGGGTCCTTAGCTATGGCTACACCTTC,CASSPGGVLSYGYTF
TRBD1,TRBV7-9,TRBJ2-1,-,TGTGCCAGCAGCTTAGGACAGGGGGCGTTCAATGAGCAGTTCTTC,CASSLGQGAFNEQFF
TRBD2,TRBV6-5,TRBJ2-1,-,TGTGCCAGCAGTTACGGATCTAGCGGACCCAACAATGAGCAGTTCTTC,CASSYGSSGPNNEQFF
TRBD2,TRBV14,TRBJ2-1,-,TGTGCCAGCAGCCAAGATGTCGCGGGGGGGCCGTTTTTATACAATGAGCAGTTCTTC,CASSQDVAGGPFLYNEQFF
-,TRBV19,TRBJ2-7,-,TGTGCCAGTAGTGCCAGGGACCTCCTCTACGAGCAGTACTTC,CASSARDLLYEQYF
TRBD1,TRBV7-9,TRBJ1-2,-,TGTGCCAGCAGCTCTAGACAGGGGACAAGCTATGGCTACACCTTC,CASSSRQGTSYGYTF
-,TRBV19,TRBJ1-2,-,TGTGCCAGTAGTAACGGGGGTAACTATGGCTACACCTTC,CASSNGGNYGYTF